These 16 T cell receptor beta chains share one sample of origin, sequenced in a study of OX40 agonist ivuxolimab in advanced cancers. This table comes from immunoSEQ multiplex PCR, and its TCRdb copy is limited to in-frame clones, with some not included. This sample has approximately 57,000 clones; 80% to 90% occur once, and the top ten carry over 0.6%. The sample was CD4+ or CD8+ T cells sorted from blood, taken in a trial of the OX40 agonist ivuxolimab. These receptors were taken from an adult with an advanced solid tumor such as melanoma, head and neck, liver or kidney cancer.

This rearrangement joins TRBV6-5 to TRBJ1-2; D is undetermined. V lost 2 bases and J 0 bases, leaving 7 bases between the germline ends. This CDR3 is built from 14 residues. CDR1 and CDR2 from the germline V gene are MNHEY and SVGAGI. CDR3 residues: CASSYGPSNYGYTF. CDR3 coding DNA: TGTGCCAGCAGTTACGGGCCTTCTAACTATGGCTACACCTTC.

The V gene is TRBV11-2, the J gene TRBJ1-4; D unclear. Trimming took off 4 bases at V and 8 bases at J, with 14 bases between the two ends. The germline gives CDR1 SGHAT, CDR2 FQNNGV. The CDR3 totals 14 residues. CDR3 in DNA: TGTGCCAGCAGCTCCGGGGAGTTAGGGGAAAAACTGTTTTTT. It yields the protein CASSSGELGEKLFF.

The V gene is TRBV5-1, the J gene TRBJ2-1; 7 positions agree with TRBD2. Per the germline V gene, CDR1 is SGHRS and CDR2 is YFSETQ. J was trimmed by 7 bases and V by 2 bases; bases with no gene match: 12. The CDR3 runs 16 residues. In DNA, the CDR3 is TGCGCCAGCAGCTTCTCCAGCGGGGTTCGTGAGAATGAGCAGTTCTTC. It is translated as CASSFSSGVRENEQFF. The variable domain in full, with the rest retrieved from reference TRBV5-1 and TRBJ2-1, is KAGVTQTPRYLIKTRGQQVTLSCSPISGHRSVSWYQQTPGQGLQFLFEYFSETQRNKGNFPGRFSGRQFSNSRSEMNVSTLELGDSALYLCASSFSSGVRENEQFFGPGTRLTVL.

The V call is TRBV14, the J call TRBJ2-3; D remains ambiguous. Looked up from germline, CDR1 is SGHDN and CDR2 is FVKESK. CDR3 length: 11 amino acids. V was shortened by 4 bases and J by 4 bases, with 3 bases between the two germline ends. CDR3 sequence reads: CASSRSDTQYF. The CDR3 DNA is TGTGCCAGCAGCCGGTCAGATACGCAGTATTTT.

The chain joins TRBV5-1 to TRBJ2-2; 9 bases fit TRBD1. CDR1 is SGHRS, CDR2 YFSETQ, per germline. The junction had 4 bases not matched to a gene; V was cut back by 2 bases and J by 5 bases. The CDR3 length is 15 residues. Written as DNA, the CDR3 is TGCGCCAGCAGCTTCACAGGGGGCGGGACCGGGGAGCTGTTTTTT. Translation: CASSFTGGGTGELFF.

CDR3 coding DNA: TGTGCCAGCAGCGGGGGACTAGCGGGACAAAACATTCAGTACTTC. Residues: CASSGGLAGQNIQYF. The V and J genes are TRBV11-1 and TRBJ2-4, with 13 bases that match TRBD2. The CDR3 is 15 amino acids. The V segment lost 5 bases and the J segment 5 bases; nucleotides outside the gene matches: 3. Germline CDR1 reads SGHAT; CDR2 reads FQDESV (reference sequence). Supplemented by reference TRBV11-1 and TRBJ2-4, the full variable domain reads EAEVAQSPRYKITEKSQAVAFWCDPISGHATLYWYRQILGQGPELLVQFQDESVVDDSQLPKDRFSAERLKGVDSTLKIQPAELGDSAMYLCASSGGLAGQNIQYFGAGTRLSVL.

This clone appeared a single time. The V and J genes are TRBV27 and TRBJ1-2; TRBD1 matches at 9 bases. J was trimmed by 5 bases and V by 2 bases; bases with no gene match: 9. CDR1 is MNHEY, CDR2 SMNVEV, per germline (reference sequence). The CDR3 sequence is 16 residues long. Here the CDR3 DNA reads TGTGCCAGCAGTTTAGCCGGGACAGGGATAGGGTATGGCTACACCTTC. Translation: CASSLAGTGIGYGYTF.

This clone was counted between two and nine times. The V gene is TRBV5-4, the J gene TRBJ2-7, with D perhaps matching TRBD1 (6 bases). V lost 4 bases, J lost 4 bases, and 15 bases lay in between. Germline lookup yields CDR1 SGHNT and CDR2 YYREEE (reference sequence). The CDR3 runs to 14 residues. The CDR3 loop is CASSAARGTYEQYF. The CDR3 region has the DNA TGTGCCAGCAGCGCGGCAAGGGGGACGTACGAGCAGTACTTC.

The chain links TRBV6-6 to TRBJ2-3, with D perhaps being TRBD1 or TRBD2 (5 bases each). The CDR3 has 15 residues. V was cut by 1 base and J by 1 base, with 9 bases left in between. The germline CDR1 and CDR2 sequences are MNHNY and SVGAGI (reference sequence). In nucleotides, the CDR3 is TGTGCCAGCAGTTACTTCTCGGGGCGCACAGATACGCAGTATTTT. It translates to CASSYFSGRTDTQYF.

The rearrangement uses TRBV10-3 and TRBJ1-1, with 8 bases fitting TRBD1. Germline V CDR1 and CDR2: ENHRY, SYGVKD. J gave up 1 base and V 4 bases, and 8 bases lay outside the gene matches. There are 16 residues in the CDR3. CDR3 residues: CAISAGRGRGNTEAFF. The DNA for the CDR3 is TGTGCCATCAGTGCGGGCAGGGGGCGGGGGAACACTGAAGCTTTCTTT.

The genes are TRBV19 and TRBJ2-1; 7 positions agree with TRBD2. This CDR3 region has 15 residues. Germline CDR1 and CDR2: LNHDA and SQIVND (reference sequence). Trimming removed 1 base from V and 4 bases from J; junction bases left unmatched: 4. This CDR3 is CASSIVGTTYNEQFF. The CDR3 coding sequence is TGTGCCAGTAGTATAGTCGGGACTACTTACAATGAGCAGTTCTTC.

This clone was seen a handful of times. The CDR3 region is CASRPQGDKRDEQYF. The CDR3 DNA reads TGTGCCAGTAGGCCACAGGGAGATAAGAGGGACGAGCAGTACTTC. The chain uses TRBV19 and TRBJ2-7; perhaps TRBD1 as D (6 bases). V was clipped by 6 bases and J by 5 bases, with 20 bases between them. The germline CDR1 and CDR2 sequences are LNHDA and SQIVND (reference sequence). There are 15 residues in the CDR3.

In this sample, this clone turned up once. The chain is built from TRBV10-1 and TRBJ1-3; no reliable D call. V lost 3 bases and J 0 bases, leaving 6 bases between the germline ends. Germline-derived CDR1 and CDR2 are WNHNN and SYGVQD (reference sequence). The CDR3 runs 14 residues. In DNA, the CDR3 is TGCGCCAGCAGTGACCGGGGCTCTGGAAACACCATATATTTT. Protein: CASSDRGSGNTIYF.

The rearrangement uses TRBV5-1 and TRBJ1-1; the D is unclear. CDR1 SGHRS and CDR2 YFSETQ come from the germline V gene. The ends were cut back, 0 bases at V and 8 bases at J, with 14 bases in the middle. The CDR3 is 14 residues long. In DNA form, the CDR3 reads TGCGCCAGCAGCTTGGACGGCGGTGTGAACGAAGCTTTCTTT. It is translated as CASSLDGGVNEAFF.

CDR3: CASSMGGNQPQHF. The CDR3, as DNA: TGTGCCAGTAGTATGGGAGGCAATCAGCCCCAGCATTTT. The chain has TRBV19 and TRBJ1-5; no definite D call. The CDR3 totals 13 residues. The V gene lost 3 bases and the J gene lost 2 bases, with 5 bases spanning the gap. CDR1 and CDR2 (germline): LNHDA, SQIVND (reference sequence).

This chain connects TRBV6-5 to TRBJ2-7; D possibly matches TRBD1 or TRBD2 (6 bases each). Germline assignment: CDR1 MNHEY and CDR2 SVGAGI. The CDR3 runs 15 residues. V was pared by 5 bases and J by 7 bases, with 21 bases between. The CDR3 loop reads CASSRTPGAWGEQYF. CDR3 nucleotide sequence: TGTGCCAGCAGTCGGACTCCGGGGGCTTGGGGAGAGCAGTACTTC.